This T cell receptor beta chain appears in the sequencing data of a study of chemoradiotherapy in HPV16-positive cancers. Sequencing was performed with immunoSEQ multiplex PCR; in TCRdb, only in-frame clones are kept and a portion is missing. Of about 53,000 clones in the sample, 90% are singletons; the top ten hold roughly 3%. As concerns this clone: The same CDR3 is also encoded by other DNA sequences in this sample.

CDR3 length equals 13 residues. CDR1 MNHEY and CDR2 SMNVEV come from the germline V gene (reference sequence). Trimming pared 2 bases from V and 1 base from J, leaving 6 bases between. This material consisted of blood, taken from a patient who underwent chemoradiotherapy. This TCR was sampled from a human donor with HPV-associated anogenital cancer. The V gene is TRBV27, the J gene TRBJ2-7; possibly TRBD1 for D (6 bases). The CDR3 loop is CASSLRGSYEQYF. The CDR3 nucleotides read TGTGCCAGCAGTTTAAGGGGGTCCTACGAGCAGTACTTC.